This section outlines one TCR beta chain sequence together with its context. The antigen remains undetermined. The entry originates in a study of PD-L1 blockade in urothelial cancer. Background on the study: The number of prior chemotherapy regimens per patient was 0 to 3. A median roughly 150,000 T cells were found in blood samples. Whole-study results and caveats: Patients who had durable benefit saw their tumor-associated blood clones expand more at 3 weeks.

Germline V gene sequence: CDR1 SGHRS, CDR2 YFSETQ. V gave up 3 bases and J gave up 3 bases; unmatched junction bases: 10. The CDR3 is 16 residues long. TCRdb's table, derived via immunoSEQ multiplex PCR, lists solely in-frame clones and lacks some. The sample lists about 51,000 clones, approximately 84% occurring once. Patients' urothelial carcinoma was locally advanced or metastatic. The chain carries TRBV5-1 and TRBJ1-1, with 8 bases lining up with TRBD1. The TCR was taken from a man aged 55 to 70 with urothelial cancer. The starting material was PBMCs, obtained around atezolizumab (anti-PD-L1) treatment. CDR3 region: CASSWRPGGEDTEAFF. Here the CDR3 DNA reads TGCGCCAGCAGCTGGAGGCCAGGGGGCGAGGACACTGAAGCTTTCTTT.